The TCR beta chain described here comes from a study of blood T cell repertoires in COVID-19. On the study more broadly: The United States, Italy and Spain provided the acute and convalescent COVID-19 samples. T cells, B-cell-depleted T cells, or PBMCs provided the cDNA or gDNA that served as material.

Authors' data handling: For nucleated cells, counts were estimated from reference gene primer amplification. Assay used: immunoSEQ multiplex PCR; TCRdb lists only in-frame clones, some missing. The DNA was the basis for D and trimming; V, J and clone size are from that table. Of about 300,000 clones listed, approximately 89% are singletons. V shed 6 bases, J shed 2 bases, and the junction held 5 bases outside the gene matches. Per the germline V gene, CDR1 is MDHEN and CDR2 is SYDVKM. This CDR3 has 15 residues. The receptor comes from a woman aged 25 to 45 who had recovered from COVID-19. What was sequenced was peripheral blood. This chain connects TRBV28 to TRBJ2-5, with 11 bases identical to TRBD2. CDR3 sequence reads: CASRSGTSGQETQYF. CDR3 in DNA: TGTGCCAGCAGGTCAGGGACTAGCGGTCAAGAGACCCAGTACTTC. Full variable domain (remainder filled in from reference TRBV28 and TRBJ2-5): DVKVTQSSRYLVKRTGEKVFLECVQDMDHENMFWYRQDPGLGLRLIYFSYDVKMKEKGDIPEGYSVSREKKERFSLILESASTNQTSMYLCASRSGTSGQETQYFGPGTRLLVL.